The next 20 T cell receptor beta chains were all read from a single sample in a study of cytomegalovirus exposure and HLA in healthy donors (dated by TCRdb to 2016 to 2017). The library was produced with the immunoSEQ multiplex PCR assay. In TCRdb, the immuneACCESS table is reduced to in-frame sequences with V and J assigned. These tables do not hold every clone; where another copy was compared, an unresolved V gene accounts for under half, and the others remain unexplained. This sample has tens of thousands of clones in its table, and approximately 94% of those were observed once. 1.2% to 1.5% of the sample goes to the ten largest clones. Sequencing input: PBMCs. The receptors were sampled from a man younger than 35 in good health and CMV-seropositive.

J is TRBJ2-5 and V is TRBV28; the match to TRBD2 covers 10 bases. The CDR3 has 15 residues. With 6 bases clipped from V and 3 bases from J, the junction kept 7 bases outside the gene matches. Germline values: CDR1 MDHEN, CDR2 SYDVKM. CDR3 protein: CASSRTGTSEETQYF. CDR3 coding DNA: TGTGCCAGCAGCCGCACCGGGACTAGCGAAGAGACCCAGTACTTC.

The chain is built from TRBV18 and TRBJ2-5; D may be TRBD2 (6 bases). The CDR3 loop spans 14 amino acids. Germline values: CDR1 KGHSH, CDR2 LQKENI. V was cut by 3 bases and J by 3 bases, with 11 bases left in between. CDR3 sequence: CASSPASGEETQYF. In DNA form, the CDR3 reads TGTGCCAGCTCACCCGCCTCGGGGGAAGAGACCCAGTACTTC.

The V and J genes are TRBV4-2 and TRBJ1-2; 8 positions match TRBD1. CDR1 and CDR2 from the germline V gene are LGHNA and YNFKEQ. The CDR3 runs 16 residues. V lost 6 bases to trimming and J lost 7 bases; unmatched junction nucleotides: 16. For the CDR3, the DNA is TGTGCCAGCAGACTAGACCCGGGACAGGATCTATCTGGCTACACCTTC. It is translated as CASRLDPGQDLSGYTF.

V is TRBV6-5 and J is TRBJ2-7; 7 nucleotides match TRBD2. The ends lost 0 bases at V and 2 bases at J; junction bases unmatched: 4. The CDR3 is made up of 15 amino acids. Germline CDR1 is MNHEY and CDR2 is SVGAGI. The CDR3 DNA reads as TGTGCCAGCAGTTACTCGAGCGGGACTACCTACGAGCAGTACTTC. It encodes CASSYSSGTTYEQYF.

The chain carries TRBV18 and TRBJ1-1; 7 positions agree with TRBD1. The CDR3 has 15 residues. Trimming at V came to 0 bases and at J to 8 bases, leaving 9 bases not matched to a gene. CDR1 is KGHSH and CDR2 is LQKENI in the germline V gene. In DNA, the CDR3 is TGTGCCAGCTCACCACCCTCCCGGGACAGAGGGGAAGCTTTCTTT. Its protein is CASSPPSRDRGEAFF. The full variable domain, its missing parts supplied by reference TRBV18 and TRBJ1-1, is NAGVMQNPRHLVRRRGQEARLRCSPMKGHSHVYWYRQLPEEGLKFMVYLQKENIIDESGMPKERFSAEFPKEGPSILRIQQVVRGDSAAYFCASSPPSRDRGEAFFGQGTRLTVV.

The CDR3 is CASSPWTVSSGANVLTF. In nucleotides, the CDR3 is TGTGCCAGCAGCCCCTGGACTGTGAGCTCTGGGGCCAACGTCCTGACTTTC. J is TRBJ2-6 and V is TRBV7-6; maybe TRBD2 (5 bases). Germline CDR1 and CDR2: SGHVS and FNYEAQ. Trimming removed 5 bases from V and 0 bases from J, with 14 bases in between. CDR3 size: 17 residues.

CDR3 nucleotide sequence: TGTGCCAGCAGTTTATCGACTGGTTTTCAGCCCCAGCATTTT. Amino acid sequence: CASSLSTGFQPQHF. V is TRBV27 and J is TRBJ1-5, with unresolved D. The V gene's germline CDR1 is MNHEY and CDR2 SMNVEV (reference sequence). V shed 0 bases and J shed 6 bases, with 9 bases lying between them. This CDR3 spans 14 amino acids.

In this sample, this clone turned up once. The CDR3 region is CASSWDRDWNTEAFF. The CDR3 coding sequence is TGTGCCAGCAGCTGGGACAGGGACTGGAACACTGAAGCTTTCTTT. The chain recombines TRBV7-2 with TRBJ1-1, with 9 bases matching TRBD1. The V segment lost 4 bases and the J segment 1 base; nucleotides outside the gene matches: 4. The CDR3 consists of 15 residues. The germline V gene has CDR1 SGHTA and CDR2 FQGNSA. Variable domain in full (rest from reference TRBV7-2 and TRBJ1-1): GAGVSQSPSNKVTEKGKDVELRCDPISGHTALYWYRQSLGQGLEFLIYFQGNSAPDKSGLPSDRFSAERTGGSVSTLTIQRTQQEDSAVYLCASSWDRDWNTEAFFGQGTRLTVV.

The chain uses TRBV19 and TRBJ2-7; D is possibly TRBD1 (6 bases). Germline CDR1 reads LNHDA; CDR2 reads SQIVND (reference sequence). With 6 bases removed from V and 5 bases from J, the gap between germline ends came to 17 bases. The CDR3 sequence is 14 residues long. Here the CDR3 DNA reads TGTGCCAGTAGGGTCAGGGGTACAGCACACGAGCAGTACTTC. Translating gives CASRVRGTAHEQYF.

The chain recombines TRBV25-1 with TRBJ2-1; 9 bases align to TRBD1. From germline, CDR1 is MGHDK and CDR2 SYGVNS. The CDR3 spans 15 residues. J gave up 3 bases and V 4 bases, and 4 bases lay outside the gene matches. This chain's CDR3 is CASSAGTGSYNEQFF. CDR3 DNA: TGTGCCAGCAGTGCCGGGACAGGGAGCTACAATGAGCAGTTCTTC.

The V and J genes are TRBV4-2 and TRBJ2-7; 9 bases fit TRBD1. The germline CDR1 and CDR2 sequences are LGHNA and YNFKEQ. There are 18 residues in the CDR3. The ends lost 3 bases at V and 4 bases at J; junction bases unmatched: 16. CDR3 in amino acids: CASSHPSLPGQGMYEQYF. DNA for the CDR3: TGTGCCAGCAGCCACCCCTCACTGCCGGGACAGGGTATGTACGAGCAGTACTTC.

J is TRBJ1-2 and V is TRBV7-2; 9 nucleotides match TRBD1. J was trimmed by 2 bases and V by 3 bases; bases with no gene match: 4. Germline loops: CDR1 SGHTA, CDR2 FQGNSA. The CDR3 has 15 amino acids. CDR3 region: CASSFSGTGNYGYTF. The DNA for the CDR3 is TGTGCCAGCAGCTTTTCCGGGACAGGGAACTATGGCTACACCTTC.

The CDR3 DNA follows: TGTGCCAGCAGCCCCCGGGACAGCTACAATGAGCAGTTCTTC. Its protein is CASSPRDSYNEQFF. V is TRBV5-8 and J is TRBJ2-1; TRBD1 agrees at 7 bases. Germline assignment: CDR1 SGHTS and CDR2 YDEGEE. The V segment lost 4 bases and the J segment 3 bases; nucleotides outside the gene matches: 4. This CDR3 spans 14 amino acids.

This chain connects TRBV19 to TRBJ2-3; tentatively, D is TRBD1 (8 bases). V was shortened by 9 bases and J by 7 bases, with 26 bases between the two germline ends. CDR1 LNHDA and CDR2 SQIVND come from the germline V gene (reference sequence). The CDR3 loop spans 16 amino acids. The DNA of the CDR3 is TGTGCCAGCAATCAGGGGGCGGCGGGAGAATGGAATACGCAGTATTTT. Residues: CASNQGAAGEWNTQYF. Full variable domain (outside the CDR3, taken from reference TRBV19 and TRBJ2-3): DGGITQSPKYLFRKEGQNVTLSCEQNLNHDAMYWYRQDPGQGLRLIYYSQIVNDFQKGDIAEGYSVSREKKESFPLTVTSAQKNPTAFYLCASNQGAAGEWNTQYFGPGTRLTVL.

V is TRBV5-6 and J is TRBJ1-4; 7 bases align to TRBD1. Germline V lookup: CDR1 SGHDT, CDR2 YYEEEE. J lost 2 bases, V lost 2 bases, and 6 bases had no gene match. This CDR3 has 16 amino acids. The CDR3 spells CASSFIQGDTNEKLFF. The CDR3 DNA sequence: TGTGCCAGCAGCTTTATCCAGGGGGACACTAATGAAAAACTGTTTTTT.

The genes are TRBV27 and TRBJ1-5; D is unresolved. V dropped 5 bases and J dropped 2 bases, with 7 bases sitting between them. CDR3 length: 13 residues. Germline CDR1 and CDR2: MNHEY and SMNVEV (reference sequence). As DNA, the CDR3 is TGTGCCAGCAGTCCGCAGGGCAATCAGCCCCAGCATTTT. This translates into CASSPQGNQPQHF.

This sequence joins TRBV28 and TRBJ2-1; 9 bases fit TRBD2. This CDR3 has 14 amino acids. Germline assignment: CDR1 MDHEN and CDR2 SYDVKM. With 5 bases clipped from V and 7 bases from J, the junction kept 6 bases outside the gene matches. CDR3 amino acids: CASSPWTSENEQFF. In nucleotides, the CDR3 is TGTGCCAGCAGTCCGTGGACTAGCGAGAATGAGCAGTTCTTC.

The chain joins TRBV27 to TRBJ2-3; 12 bases fit TRBD2. Trimming cost V 6 bases and J 3 bases; bases outside gene matches: 7. The germline V gene encodes CDR1 MNHEY and CDR2 SMNVEV (reference sequence). CDR3 length: 16 residues. The CDR3 sequence is CASRGLAGGWTDTQYF. The CDR3 DNA sequence: TGTGCCAGCAGGGGCCTAGCGGGAGGGTGGACAGATACGCAGTATTTT.

Turning to this clone: A junction end diverges from the germline sequence, so it may reflect a read error. The chain joins TRBV10-3 to TRBJ1-1, with D possibly being TRBD1 (6 bases). The CDR3 is 13 amino acids. The germline V gene encodes CDR1 ENHRY and CDR2 SYGVKD. The CDR3 bases are TGTGCCATCAGCGAGTGGGACATCCCTGAAGCTTTCTTT. Its protein product is CAISEWDIPEAFF.

This chain joins TRBV4-2 and TRBJ2-7; possibly TRBD2 for D (6 bases). Germline CDR1 is LGHNA and CDR2 is YNFKEQ. The CDR3 sequence is 15 residues long. V shed 4 bases and J shed 2 bases, with 15 bases lying between them. The CDR3, as DNA: TGTGCCAGCAGCCGTTATGGCGGGGATACCTACGAGCAGTACTTC. Its protein product is CASSRYGGDTYEQYF.